The entry below gives a single T cell receptor beta chain sequence along with its context. Original data processing: The assay estimated nucleated cells by amplifying reference gene primers. Method: immunoSEQ multiplex PCR; TCRdb's copy keeps in-frame clones and lacks some. V, J and clone size were drawn from that table, and D and trimming were deduced from the DNA. The sample yields fewer than 200,000 clones, around nine tenths seen once. This CDR3 contains 13 residues. The V and J ends lost 5 bases and 4 bases, in that order; junction bases with no gene match: 1. This entry comes from a study of blood T cell repertoires in COVID-19. Across the whole study: Some COVID-19 samples were acute and others convalescent; all came from the United States, Italy and Spain. PBMCs, B-cell-depleted T cells, or T cells were the source of the cDNA or gDNA that made up the material.

This receptor was obtained from a man between 45 and 60 years old who had recovered from COVID-19. This chain connects TRBV12-3 or TRBV12-4 to TRBJ1-5; 8 nucleotides agree with TRBD1. Sample: peripheral blood. CDR3 sequence (DNA): TGTGCCAGCAGTCAGGGGGCGAATCAGCCCCAGCATTTT. Translating it yields CASSQGANQPQHF.